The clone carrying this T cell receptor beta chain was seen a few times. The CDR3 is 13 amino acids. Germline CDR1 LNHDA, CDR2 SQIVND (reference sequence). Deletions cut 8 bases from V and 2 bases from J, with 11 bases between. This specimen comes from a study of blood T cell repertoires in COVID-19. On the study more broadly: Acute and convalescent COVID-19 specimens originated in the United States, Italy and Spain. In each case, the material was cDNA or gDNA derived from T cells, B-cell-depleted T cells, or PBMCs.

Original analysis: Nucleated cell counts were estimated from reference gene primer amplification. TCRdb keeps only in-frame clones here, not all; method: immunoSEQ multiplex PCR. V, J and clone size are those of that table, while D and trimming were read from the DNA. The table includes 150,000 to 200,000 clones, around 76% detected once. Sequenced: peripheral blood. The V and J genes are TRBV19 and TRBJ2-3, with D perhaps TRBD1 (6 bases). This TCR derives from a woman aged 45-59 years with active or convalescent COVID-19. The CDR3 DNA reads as TGTGCCAGTCGGGACACTTCCACAGATACGCAGTATTTT. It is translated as CASRDTSTDTQYF.